This T cell receptor (beta chain) is drawn from a study of blood T cells in healthy people across ages. Findings and limits, study-wide: Roughly linearly, TCR beta diversity per million T cells fell as age increased. The study lacked donor CMV status, which possibly confounded expanded clonotype changes.

Germline CDR1 SGHVS, CDR2 FQNEAQ. V was clipped by 7 bases and J by 1 base; unmatched bases: 6. This CDR3 is built from 14 residues. The individuals who served as donors were healthy Caucasians living in Russia, aged about 6 to 100. Every donor contributed about 10 milliliters of peripheral blood by blood draw. Through a sample-barcoded 5' primer and a J-beta primer mix, a second PCR was run for 7 to 11 cycles. TCRdb processed the 5' RACE reads anew with MiXCR; each CDR3 protein has one entry. This sample carries approximately 1.5 million distinct CDR3 sequences, roughly 32% of them seen once, and the ten largest clones take roughly 10%. Only a few counts were recorded for this clonotype. Its antigen is undetermined.

The sequence was collected from a young woman in good health. Sequencing input: blood. The rearrangement links TRBV7-8 to TRBJ1-1, with 7 bases lining up with TRBD1. The DNA of the CDR3 is TGTGCCAGCACACTTGGACAGGCGAACACTGAAGCTTTCTTT. Translated: CASTLGQANTEAFF.